This T cell receptor (beta chain) was found in a study of early T cells in non-severe SARS-CoV-2 infection. Study-level information: Sequencing used unsorted whole-blood bulk RNA, so chains lack pairing. Study results and limitations: Comparison of clonotypes with VDJdb favored anti-spike CD8 responses while missing private and CD4 specificities.

On this clonotype: The target antigen is unknown.

In the library, individual cDNA molecules carried attached unique molecular identifiers. Each CDR3 protein gets one entry after TCRdb re-called the 5' RACE reads with MiXCR. In the table there are 70,000 to 85,000 distinct CDR3 sequences, about 12% of which are singletons. The TCR comes from an adult who was a healthcare worker with PCR-confirmed SARS-CoV-2 infection or an uninfected control (not recorded which). The source material was whole blood.

The CDR3 DNA reads as TGTGCCACCAGTGGCCGGGACCGCGGCGAGCAGTTCTTC. Translated, it gives CATSGRDRGEQFF. The rearrangement uses TRBV24-1 and TRBJ2-1; D possibly matches TRBD1 or TRBD2 (5 bases each). Germline CDR1 and CDR2: KGHDR and SFDVKD. The CDR3 extends over 13 amino acids. The V gene lost 5 bases and the J gene lost 10 bases, with 14 bases spanning the gap.